Given below is one TCR beta chain in context. Its recognized antigen is unknown. No base quality information exists; no much larger clone differs at one position. Sequencing was carried out with an Illumina NovaSeq 6000. TCRalpha and TCRbeta cDNA libraries were constructed by 5'RACE with constant-segment primers, with sample barcodes and unique molecular identifiers being introduced. RNA was extracted from every sample with Trizol reagent. The libraries were amplified in two PCR steps, and the second step added a second sample barcode and Illumina TruSeq adapters. The libraries were sequenced on an Illumina NovaSeq using 2 x 150 bp paired-end reads. Turning to the authors' computational methods: With migec v1.2.7, reads were demultiplexed and then collapsed into UMI-guided consensus sequences. Using mixcr v2.1.11, UMI consensuses were aligned to TRA and TRB V and J templates and then assembled into clonotypes. A clonotype was counted as expanded or contracted only when both edgeR and NoisET called the clonotype significant, with the noise models trained on biological replicates. For edgeR calls, the thresholds were a false discovery rate-adjusted p below 0.01 and a log2 fold-change of 1. As an exploratory analysis of dynamics, PCA with hierarchical clustering was applied to max-normalized trajectories of the 1000 most abundant clonotypes. Separately sequenced CD4+ and CD8+ repertoires were used to assign a CD4 or CD8 phenotype to each responding clone. In TCRdb, the public reads were trimmed at Q25 with fastp and aligned with MiXCR, with productive beta chains retained. CDR3 protein duplicates are merged, each entry listing the most common genes and DNA. TCRdb's processing, not the authors', yielded these V and J calls. The sample profile shows 75,000 to 95,000 distinct CDR3 sequences; approximately 13% of them were found once. The ten biggest clones cover around a quarter of the sample.

This specimen belongs to a study of T-cell memory formation after mild COVID-19 (dated by TCRdb to the early 2020s). About the investigation overall: TCR sequence clusters from the two donors were largely donor specific. T-cell clones expanding and contracting after mild COVID-19 in a couple of donors were tracked by longitudinal TCRalpha and TCRbeta repertoire sequencing. The cohort was made up of two young adult volunteers, one female and one male, who were previously healthy. What the study reported, not specific to this receptor: Whether the second-wave clones peaking on day 37 were SARS-CoV-2 specific was not confirmed. Contracting CD4+ clones turned up mainly in the CM and EM memory subsets, whereas EMRA was where CD8+ clones were enriched. Some responding clones were found in pre-infection memory, which suggests that pre-existing cross-reactive memory T cells took part in the SARS-CoV-2 response. Balanced CD4/CD8 phenotypes were observed for clones contracting from day 15 to 85, whereas a bias towards CD4+ was observed for a second wave of clones expanding from day 15 to 37. The study covered only a couple of mild cases, and larger cohorts including severe cases with pre-infection samples were considered necessary.

PBMCs were isolated by Ficoll-Paque density gradient centrifugation. CDR1 and CDR2 (SGHRS, YFSETQ) derive from the germline V gene. Unmatched junction bases come to 17, with V trimmed by 3 bases and J by 7 bases. From cysteine to phenylalanine, the CDR3 is 18 amino acids long. Kept here is only the CDR3 DNA, which spans 54 bases and is read in frame from base 1. This sequence was found in an adult woman who had mild COVID-19 (a few samples of this study predate the infection). The sample titles of this study are shuffled in the database, so cell type and time point are left out; the donor was told from shared clones. The sequence is built from TRBV5-1 and TRBJ2-1; 9 nucleotides in the junction match TRBD2. Specimen: PBMCs or a T cell subset sorted from them (not recorded which). The DNA sequence is as follows: TGCGCCAGCAGCTCGGGGCTAGGCGGGGGGGCCGGTGGTAATGAGCAGTTCTTC. This sequence encodes CASSSGLGGGAGGNEQFF.